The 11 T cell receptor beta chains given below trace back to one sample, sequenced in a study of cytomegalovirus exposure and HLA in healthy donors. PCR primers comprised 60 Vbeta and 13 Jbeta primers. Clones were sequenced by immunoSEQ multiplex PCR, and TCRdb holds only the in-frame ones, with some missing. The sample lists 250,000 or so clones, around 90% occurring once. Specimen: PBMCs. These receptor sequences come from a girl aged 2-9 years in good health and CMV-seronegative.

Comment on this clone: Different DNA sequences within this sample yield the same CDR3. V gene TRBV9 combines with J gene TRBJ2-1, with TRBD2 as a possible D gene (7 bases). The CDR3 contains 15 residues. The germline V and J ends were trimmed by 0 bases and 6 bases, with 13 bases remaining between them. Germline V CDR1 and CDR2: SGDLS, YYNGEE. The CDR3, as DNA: TGTGCCAGCAGCGTAGGTGGGGGGGCCGGCAATGAGCAGTTCTTC. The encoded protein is CASSVGGGAGNEQFF.

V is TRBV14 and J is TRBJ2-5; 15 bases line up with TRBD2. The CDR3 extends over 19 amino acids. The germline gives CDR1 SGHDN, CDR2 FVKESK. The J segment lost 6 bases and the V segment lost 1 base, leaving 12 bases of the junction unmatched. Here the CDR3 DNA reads TGTGCCAGCAGCCAAGCAGGACTAGCGGGAGGGCCTACCTCACAGACCCAGTACTTC. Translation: CASSQAGLAGGPTSQTQYF.

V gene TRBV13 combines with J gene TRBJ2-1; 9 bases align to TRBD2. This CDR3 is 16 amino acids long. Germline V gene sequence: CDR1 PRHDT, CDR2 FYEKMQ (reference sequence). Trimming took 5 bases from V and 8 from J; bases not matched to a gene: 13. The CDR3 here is CASSHGRSGGFDEQFF. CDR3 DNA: TGTGCCAGCAGCCACGGTAGAAGCGGGGGGTTCGATGAGCAGTTCTTC.

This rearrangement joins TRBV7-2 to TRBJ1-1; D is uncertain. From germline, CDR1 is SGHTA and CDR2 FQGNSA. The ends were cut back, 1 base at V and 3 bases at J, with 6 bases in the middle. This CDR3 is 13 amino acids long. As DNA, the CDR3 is TGTGCCAGCAGCTTAGACGGGGACACTGAAGCTTTCTTT. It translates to CASSLDGDTEAFF.

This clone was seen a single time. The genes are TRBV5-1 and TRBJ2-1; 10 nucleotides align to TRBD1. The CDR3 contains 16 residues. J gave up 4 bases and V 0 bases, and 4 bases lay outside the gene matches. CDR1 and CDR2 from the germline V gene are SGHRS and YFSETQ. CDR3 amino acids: CASSLAPGQGYNEQFF. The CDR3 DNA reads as TGCGCCAGCAGCTTGGCCCCGGGACAGGGGTACAATGAGCAGTTCTTC.

CDR3 in amino acids: CASSQMGLAPSSYEQYF. DNA for the CDR3: TGCGCCAGCAGCCAAATGGGACTAGCACCCAGCTCCTACGAGCAGTACTTC. The chain employs TRBV5-1 and TRBJ2-7; the match to TRBD2 covers 9 bases. With V trimmed by 4 bases and J by 0 bases, 11 bases remained unmatched. Germline V gene sequence: CDR1 SGHRS, CDR2 YFSETQ. The CDR3 loop spans 17 amino acids.

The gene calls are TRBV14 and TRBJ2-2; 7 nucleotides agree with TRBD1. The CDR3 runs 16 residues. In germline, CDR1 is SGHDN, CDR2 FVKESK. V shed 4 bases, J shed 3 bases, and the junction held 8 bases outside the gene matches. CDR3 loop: CASSLIDRDYTGELFF. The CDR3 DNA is TGTGCCAGCAGCCTCATCGACAGGGATTACACCGGGGAGCTGTTTTTT.

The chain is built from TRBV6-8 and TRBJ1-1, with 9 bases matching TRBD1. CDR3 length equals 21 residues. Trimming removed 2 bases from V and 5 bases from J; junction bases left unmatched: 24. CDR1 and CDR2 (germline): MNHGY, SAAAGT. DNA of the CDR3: TGTGCCAGCAGTTACCCATTTACAGGGGGCGCTACGGGTGAGAGAGGAACTGAAGCTTTCTTT. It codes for CASSYPFTGGATGERGTEAFF.

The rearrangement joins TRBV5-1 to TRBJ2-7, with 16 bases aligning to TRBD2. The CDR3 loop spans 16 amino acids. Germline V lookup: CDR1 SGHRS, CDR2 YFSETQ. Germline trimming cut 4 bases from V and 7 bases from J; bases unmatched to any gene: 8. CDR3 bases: TGCGCCAGCAGCCCAGGGACTAGCGGGAGGGCCGAAGAGCAGTACTTC. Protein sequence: CASSPGTSGRAEEQYF.

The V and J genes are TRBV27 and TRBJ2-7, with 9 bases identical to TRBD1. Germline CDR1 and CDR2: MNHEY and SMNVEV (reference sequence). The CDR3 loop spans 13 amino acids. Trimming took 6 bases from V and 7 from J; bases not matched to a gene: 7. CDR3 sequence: CASRAPGTGEQYF. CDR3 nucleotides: TGTGCCAGCAGAGCCCCCGGGACAGGGGAGCAGTACTTC.

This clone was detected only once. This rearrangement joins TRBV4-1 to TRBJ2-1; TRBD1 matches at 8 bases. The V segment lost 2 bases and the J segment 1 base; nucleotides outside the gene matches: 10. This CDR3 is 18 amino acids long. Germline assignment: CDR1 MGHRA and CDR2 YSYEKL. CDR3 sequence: CASSQRQGQVLSYNEQFF. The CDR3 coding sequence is TGCGCCAGCAGCCAACGACAGGGGCAGGTTTTATCCTACAATGAGCAGTTCTTC.